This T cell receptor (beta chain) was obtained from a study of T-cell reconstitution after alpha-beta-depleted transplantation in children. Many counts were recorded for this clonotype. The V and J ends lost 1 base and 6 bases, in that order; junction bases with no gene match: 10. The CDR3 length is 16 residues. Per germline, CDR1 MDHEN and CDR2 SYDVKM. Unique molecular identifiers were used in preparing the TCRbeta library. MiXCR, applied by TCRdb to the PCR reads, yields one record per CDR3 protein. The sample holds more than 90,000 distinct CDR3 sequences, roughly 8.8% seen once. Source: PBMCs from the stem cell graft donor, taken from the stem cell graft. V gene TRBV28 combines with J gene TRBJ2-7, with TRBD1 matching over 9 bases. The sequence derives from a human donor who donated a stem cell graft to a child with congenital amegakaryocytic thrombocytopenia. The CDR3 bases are TGTGCCAGCAGTTTATTCTCCGGGACAGGGTACAGCGAGCAGTACTTC. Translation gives CASSLFSGTGYSEQYF.